This paragraph reports one T cell receptor (beta chain). Its antigen remains unidentified. V was trimmed by 1 base and J by 7 bases, leaving 14 bases between them. This CDR3 has 14 amino acids. Germline values: CDR1 SGHRS, CDR2 YFSETQ. Before any sequencing was done, the ViraFEST assay used viral peptide pools to expand antigen-specific CD4+ T cells. Subsequent to about 10 days of culture, CD4+ T cells were isolated. Infection with SARS-CoV-2 occurred in the person between March and December 2020, and PCR confirmed it. All study participants received two doses of BNT162b2 or mRNA-1273 vaccine. A density of around 2 million PBMC per well was used; these cells were cultured with about 10 IU/ml IL-2 and around 10 ug/ml peptides. These data come from a study of vaccination effects on CD4 cells after COVID-19. Study-wide context: The authors sampled a few convalescent patients early and late after vaccination. Whole-study findings and limits: By a late point after vaccination, infection- and vaccine-induced clones had shrunk markedly through clonal contraction.

Libraries were prepared by immunoSEQ multiplex PCR; TCRdb keeps only in-frame clonotypes and omits some of them. Of more than 13,000 clones in the sample, roughly 80% are singletons; the top ten hold roughly 25%. Specimen: CD4+ T cells from PBMCs cultured with HCoV-NL63 spike peptides, collected after COVID-19 vaccination. The chain employs TRBV5-1 and TRBJ2-5; no clear D. The TCR sequence derives from a human donor who had a prior SARS-CoV-2 infection. For the CDR3, the DNA is TGCGCCAGCAGCTTGTCGCGGACCAAGGGGACCCAGTACTTC. Protein product: CASSLSRTKGTQYF.